Shown below are 30 T cell receptor beta chains from a single sample sequenced in a study of CD8+CD57+ T cells in acquired aplastic anemia. The use of genomic DNA as template underpinned the TCR beta VDJ and CDR3 profiling. TCRdb fed the reads into MiXCR, producing one record per CDR3 protein. In the table there are roughly 260,000 distinct CDR3 sequences, approximately 50% of which are singletons. Patients who underwent sequencing had shown CD8+CD57+ cell expansion by flow cytometry. The sequencing input was sorted CD4+, CD8+, or CD8+CD57+ T cells (not recorded which) from PBMCs. All receptors come from a human donor with aplastic anemia.

The chain is built from TRBV6-4 and TRBJ1-3, with D unresolved. V lost 2 bases to trimming and J lost 8 bases, with 13 bases between them. The length of the CDR3 is 14 residues. Per germline, CDR1 MRHNA and CDR2 SNTAGT. As DNA, the CDR3 is TGTGCCAGCAGTGACCGACCCTATGGCTACACCATATATTTT. Amino acid sequence: CASSDRPYGYTIYF.

To note about this clonotype: This clone may be a read error of a much larger clone one base away. V usage is TRBV7-9 and J usage is TRBJ2-1; D is possibly TRBD2 (5 bases). This CDR3 is built from 14 residues. Germline CDR1 reads SEHNR; CDR2 reads FQNEAQ (reference sequence). CDR3 bases: TGCGCCAGCGGCTTCCCCGGATCCTACAATGAGCAGTTCTTC. It translates to CASGFPGSYNEQFF.

This sequence joins TRBV13 and TRBJ2-7; 10 bases align to TRBD2. CDR1 is PRHDT and CDR2 is FYEKMQ in the germline V gene (reference sequence). The V gene end was trimmed by 5 bases and the J gene end by 4 bases; junction bases not matched to a gene: 11. The CDR3 is made up of 16 amino acids. The CDR3 DNA reads as TGTGCCAGCAGCCATCGGTCTAGCGGGAGAAATTACGAGCAGTACTTC. Amino acid sequence: CASSHRSSGRNYEQYF.

The chain employs TRBV7-3 and TRBJ1-5; D remains unclear. V was clipped by 2 bases and J by 9 bases, with 14 bases between them. Germline V gene sequence: CDR1 SGHTA, CDR2 FQGTGA. The CDR3 sequence is 14 residues long. CDR3 residues: CASSLGTDGGPQHF. For the CDR3, the DNA is TGTGCCAGCAGCTTAGGTACGGATGGTGGGCCCCAGCATTTT.

V gene TRBV30 combines with J gene TRBJ1-1, with D possibly matching TRBD1 (5 bases). The CDR3 runs to 14 residues. Deletions cut 0 bases from V and 3 bases from J, with 11 bases between. Per germline, CDR1 GTSNPN and CDR2 SVGIG (reference sequence). The CDR3 loop reads CAWSVNRIYTEAFF. Written as DNA, the CDR3 is TGTGCCTGGAGTGTGAACAGGATCTACACTGAAGCTTTCTTT.

This clonotype came up many times. V and J are TRBV27 and TRBJ2-7, with 8 positions matching TRBD1. The germline V gene encodes CDR1 MNHEY and CDR2 SMNVEV (reference sequence). Trimming cost V 6 bases and J 4 bases; bases outside gene matches: 8. The length of the CDR3 is 14 residues. The CDR3 DNA reads as TGTGCCAGCAGCGCAGGACAGGGTAGGTACGAGCAGTACTTC. Its protein product is CASSAGQGRYEQYF.

This chain links TRBV29-1 with TRBJ1-2, with 9 bases fitting TRBD1. CDR3 length: 13 residues. Trimming at V came to 7 bases and at J to 4 bases, leaving 7 bases not matched to a gene. CDR1 is SQVTM and CDR2 is ANQGSEA in the germline V gene. The CDR3 loop is CSAEGTGSYGYTF. CDR3 coding DNA: TGCAGCGCCGAAGGGACAGGGAGCTATGGCTACACCTTC.

This clonotype turned up a few times. The chain links TRBV20-1 to TRBJ1-2; 10 nucleotides line up with TRBD1. The CDR3 has 17 amino acids. The V gene's germline CDR1 is DFQATT and CDR2 SNEGSKA (reference sequence). The V and J ends lost 1 base and 6 bases, in that order; junction bases with no gene match: 14. The CDR3 region is CSARGPRQGAYDDGYTF. The CDR3 nucleotides are TGCAGTGCTAGAGGACCCAGACAGGGGGCATATGATGATGGCTACACCTTC.

This chain connects TRBV6-4 to TRBJ2-7, with TRBD1 as a possible D gene (5 bases). Germline V gene lookup returns CDR1 MRHNA and CDR2 SNTAGT. This CDR3 comprises 14 residues. V was trimmed by 5 bases and J by 7 bases, leaving 18 bases between them. For the CDR3, the DNA is TGTGCCAGCAGTTACCAATGGTCGCCAGGGGAGCAGTACTTC. This gives the protein CASSYQWSPGEQYF.

V is TRBV10-3 and J is TRBJ1-2; D call uncertain. This CDR3 is built from 14 residues. Germline V gene sequence: CDR1 ENHRY, CDR2 SYGVKD. V dropped 0 bases and J dropped 8 bases, with 13 bases sitting between them. In DNA, the CDR3 is TGTGCCATCAGTGAGTCAAATCGGGTCGGCGGCTACACCTTC. Amino acids: CAISESNRVGGYTF.

V usage is TRBV6-2 or TRBV6-3 and J usage is TRBJ1-3; D possibly corresponds to TRBD1 (6 bases). This CDR3 comprises 13 residues. Germline CDR1 is MNHEY and CDR2 is SVGEGT. Trimming took 7 bases from V and 4 from J, leaving 11 bases between them. The CDR3 here is CASIRGLGNTIYF. CDR3 nucleotides: TGTGCCAGCATCAGGGGCCTGGGAAACACCATATATTTT.

The CDR3 region has the DNA TGTGCCAGCAGTGGATCCGGGACTACACAAGAGACCCAGTACTTC. Protein: CASSGSGTTQETQYF. The chain is built from TRBV28 and TRBJ2-5; 7 bases line up with TRBD2. Germline V gene lookup returns CDR1 MDHEN and CDR2 SYDVKM. Trimming cost V 5 bases and J 2 bases; bases outside gene matches: 8. CDR3 length equals 15 residues.

This clonotype was detected many times. The chain is built from TRBV6-2 or TRBV6-3 and TRBJ1-6, with D possibly being TRBD1 (6 bases). Germline-derived CDR1 and CDR2 are MNHEY and SVGEGT. V lost 2 bases and J 6 bases, leaving 8 bases between the germline ends. This CDR3 is 14 amino acids long. The CDR3 DNA reads as TGTGCCAGCAGTTACCCGGACAGTAATTCACCCCTCCACTTT. It translates to CASSYPDSNSPLHF.

This clonotype appeared a few times. The gene calls are TRBV5-1 and TRBJ1-4; D is possibly TRBD1 (5 bases). The CDR3 runs to 16 residues. CDR1 is SGHRS, CDR2 YFSETQ, per germline. Trimming stripped 1 base from V and 5 bases from J, with 15 bases between. The CDR3 protein is CASSLMGVDRNEKLFF. The CDR3 bases are TGCGCCAGCAGCTTGATGGGGGTCGATAGAAATGAAAAACTGTTTTTT.

The chain carries TRBV9 and TRBJ2-7, with 10 bases matching TRBD1. The CDR3 totals 14 residues. V trimming: 2 bases; J trimming: 6 bases; junction bases outside the gene matches: 5. Germline loops: CDR1 SGDLS, CDR2 YYNGEE. This CDR3 is CASSVGTGEREQYF. The CDR3 bases are TGTGCCAGCAGCGTCGGGACAGGGGAGCGCGAGCAGTACTTC.

Concerning this clonotype itself: Its ends do not fully match the called genes, so a read error is possible. The V and J genes are TRBV24-1 and TRBJ1-1, with D perhaps matching TRBD1 (6 bases). CDR3 length: 15 amino acids. Germline V gene data show CDR1 as KGHDR and CDR2 as SFDVKD. CDR3: CASSYFGTSNTEAFF. CDR3 coding DNA: TGTGCCAGCAGTTACTTTGGGACATCGAACACTGAAGCTTTCTTT.

The chain employs TRBV5-4 and TRBJ2-7; the D is unclear. Germline CDR1 and CDR2: SGHNT and YYREEE (reference sequence). The germline V and J ends were trimmed by 0 bases and 2 bases, with 9 bases remaining between them. The CDR3 runs to 14 residues. In nucleotides, the CDR3 is TGTGCCAGCAGCTTGGACAGCAACACCTACGAGCAGTACTTC. It yields the protein CASSLDSNTYEQYF.

At least ten counts were recorded for this clonotype. The chain combines TRBV7-8 with TRBJ2-2; D may match TRBD1 or TRBD2 (6 bases each). CDR1 is SGHVS and CDR2 is FQNEAQ in the germline V gene. The CDR3 loop spans 16 amino acids. Trimming shortened V by 7 bases and J by 1 base, and 16 bases separated the two germline ends. CDR3 bases: TGTGCCAGCACCGACCCCGGGGGCAGGAACACCGGGGAGCTGTTTTTT. Protein sequence: CASTDPGGRNTGELFF.

This clonotype was observed once. The V and J genes are TRBV5-1 and TRBJ1-6; D gene uncertain. This CDR3 comprises 18 residues. Germline CDR1 reads SGHRS; CDR2 reads YFSETQ. The V and J ends lost 0 bases and 2 bases respectively, with 15 bases between them. CDR3 loop: CASSLAYGGGTYNSPLHF. CDR3 coding DNA: TGCGCCAGCAGCTTGGCCTACGGCGGCGGGACCTATAATTCACCCCTCCACTTT.

Points on this clonotype: This may come from a read error, since a much larger clone is one base off. The V call is TRBV11-2, the J call TRBJ2-1, with D unresolved. The CDR3 has 16 residues. Germline V gene data show CDR1 as SGHAT and CDR2 as FQNNGV. The V end lost 1 base, the J end lost 2 bases, and 12 bases lay between the germline ends. The CDR3 DNA follows: TGTGCCAGCAGCTTAGTAGTGGGTGGTCCCTACAATGAGCAGTTCTTC. Translation: CASSLVVGGPYNEQFF.

This clonotype was seen repeatedly, ten times or more. V usage is TRBV19 and J usage is TRBJ2-2, with 8 nucleotides matching TRBD1. V shed 8 bases and J 7 bases; nucleotides not matched to a gene: 6. In germline, CDR1 is LNHDA, CDR2 SQIVND (reference sequence). The CDR3 loop spans 13 amino acids. The DNA for the CDR3 is TGTGCCAGTGGATACAGGGGGGTCGGGGAGCTGTTTTTT. Translation gives CASGYRGVGELFF.

In regard to this clonotype: A read error is possible here, since a much larger clone lies one base away. The chain couples TRBV4-1 to TRBJ1-2; D ambiguous. Looked up from germline, CDR1 is MGHRA and CDR2 is YSYEKL. This CDR3 contains 15 residues. For the CDR3, the DNA is TGCACCAGCAGCCGGACTCACGGGATCTTCAATGGCTACACCTTC. Protein sequence: CTSSRTHGIFNGYTF.

The chain is built from TRBV5-1 and TRBJ2-3, with 7 nucleotides matching TRBD1. Germline CDR1 reads SGHRS; CDR2 reads YFSETQ. The CDR3 loop spans 15 amino acids. Germline trimming cut 4 bases from V and 3 bases from J; bases unmatched to any gene: 8. The CDR3 sequence: CASSNGQVGTDTQYF. As DNA, the CDR3 is TGCGCCAGCAGCAACGGACAGGTTGGGACAGATACGCAGTATTTT.

This clonotype was seen many times. The chain is built from TRBV7-3 and TRBJ1-5; no definite D call. CDR1 is SGHTA and CDR2 is FQGTGA in the germline V gene. This CDR3 spans 18 amino acids. With 2 bases removed from V and 0 bases from J, the gap between germline ends came to 17 bases. The CDR3 protein is CASSLLGKSQYSNQPQHF. CDR3 DNA: TGTGCCAGCAGCTTATTAGGGAAGAGTCAGTATAGCAATCAGCCCCAGCATTTT. Full variable domain (missing parts from reference TRBV7-3 and TRBJ1-5): GAGVSQTPSNKVTEKGKYVELRCDPISGHTALYWYRQSLGQGPEFLIYFQGTGAADDSGLPNDRFFAVRPEGSVSTLKIQRTERGDSAVYLCASSLLGKSQYSNQPQHFGDGTRLSIL.

This rearrangement joins TRBV7-3 to TRBJ1-1; D uncertain. Germline CDR1 reads SGHTA; CDR2 reads FQGTGA. The V end was cut by 7 bases, the J end by 0 bases, with 9 bases between. The CDR3 runs 13 residues. CDR3 DNA sequence: TGTGCCAGCATCAGAATAGTGAACACTGAAGCTTTCTTT. This translates into CASIRIVNTEAFF. The full variable domain, its missing parts supplied by reference TRBV7-3 and TRBJ1-1, is GAGVSQTPSNKVTEKGKYVELRCDPISGHTALYWYRQSLGQGPEFLIYFQGTGAADDSGLPNDRFFAVRPEGSVSTLKIQRTERGDSAVYLCASIRIVNTEAFFGQGTRLTVV.

This clonotype was counted many times. J is TRBJ1-1 and V is TRBV7-9, with unresolved D. Germline V gene data show CDR1 as SEHNR and CDR2 as FQNEAQ (reference sequence). The CDR3 is 15 residues long. Deletions cut 1 base from V and 1 base from J, with 10 bases between. The CDR3 spells CASSLVGQPNTEAFF. The CDR3 bases are TGTGCCAGCAGCTTAGTGGGCCAACCGAACACTGAAGCTTTCTTT. Drawing the rest from reference TRBV7-9 and TRBJ1-1, the complete variable domain is DTGVSQNPRHKITKRGQNVTFRCDPISEHNRLYWYRQTLGQGPEFLTYFQNEAQLEKSRLLSDRFSAERPKGSFSTLEIQRTEQGDSAMYLCASSLVGQPNTEAFFGQGTRLTVV.

The chain joins TRBV28 to TRBJ2-7; D gene unclear. There are 12 residues in the CDR3. CDR1 is MDHEN and CDR2 is SYDVKM in the germline V gene. V lost 4 bases to trimming and J lost 6 bases, with 10 bases between them. CDR3 amino acids: CASSSPDPEQYF. The CDR3 DNA reads as TGTGCCAGCAGTTCCCCGGACCCCGAGCAGTACTTC.

The chain employs TRBV27 and TRBJ2-7; TRBD1 matches 7 bases. Germline CDR1 reads MNHEY; CDR2 reads SMNVEV (reference sequence). The ends lost 6 bases at V and 3 bases at J; junction bases unmatched: 8. The CDR3 is 14 amino acids. This chain's CDR3 is CASRRQGRNYEQYF. CDR3 DNA sequence: TGTGCCAGCAGACGACAGGGAAGGAACTACGAGCAGTACTTC.

This clonotype occurred many times. The chain is built from TRBV2 and TRBJ2-3, with TRBD2 as a possible D gene (5 bases). Deletions cut 7 bases from V and 4 bases from J, with 9 bases between. CDR3 length: 12 residues. Germline CDR1 reads SNHLY; CDR2 reads FYNNEI. CDR3 bases: TGTGCCAGCATCGAGGGCGCAGATACGCAGTATTTT. Protein product: CASIEGADTQYF.

This clonotype was detected many times. The V gene is TRBV10-3, the J gene TRBJ2-6, with D possibly being TRBD2 (5 bases). V was pared by 3 bases and J by 2 bases, with 11 bases between. CDR1 is ENHRY, CDR2 SYGVKD, per germline. This CDR3 spans 16 amino acids. The CDR3 nucleotides are TGTGCCATCAGTGACACCCTAGCCCCTGGGGCCAACGTCCTGACTTTC. Translating it yields CAISDTLAPGANVLTF.